This TCR beta chain was obtained from a study of T cell responses to AZD1222 COVID-19 vaccine. Study-level findings and limits: Baseline seropositivity occurred in only a handful of AZD1222 recipients.

Note on this clone: The antigen remains unidentified.

The assay was immunoSEQ multiplex PCR, and TCRdb's table has in-frame clones only and misses some. The data show over 110,000 clones, roughly 90% seen once. The CDR3 totals 12 residues. J gave up 4 bases and V 8 bases, and 2 bases lay outside the gene matches. The germline CDR1 and CDR2 sequences are SGHNT and YENEEA. The chain couples TRBV11-3 to TRBJ2-3; 8 nucleotides agree with TRBD2. This TCR was sampled from an adult in good health. The material sequenced was peripheral blood, taken on day 0 of AZD1222 vaccination. CDR3 in amino acids: CASVGGADTQYF. CDR3 DNA: TGTGCCAGCGTCGGGGGGGCAGATACGCAGTATTTT.